This TCR beta chain was documented in a study of OX40 agonist ivuxolimab in advanced cancers. Study-wide context: Patients received ivuxolimab, an intravenous treatment, every 2 weeks at 0.01 to 10 mg/kg.

Sequencing was performed with immunoSEQ multiplex PCR; in TCRdb, only in-frame clones are kept and a portion is missing. The profile shows approximately 44,000 clones, roughly 84% of them singletons. Germline V CDR1 and CDR2: SGHRS, YFSETQ. V dropped 0 bases and J dropped 8; count of bases not matched to a gene: 4. The CDR3 extends over 13 amino acids. The source is an adult with an advanced solid tumor such as melanoma, head and neck, liver or kidney cancer. The material sequenced was CD4+ or CD8+ T cells sorted from blood, taken in a trial of the OX40 agonist ivuxolimab. The chain joins TRBV5-1 to TRBJ1-1, with TRBD1 matching 7 bases. This CDR3 is CASSLDRGKEAFF. CDR3 nucleotide sequence: TGCGCCAGCAGCTTGGACAGGGGAAAGGAAGCTTTCTTT.